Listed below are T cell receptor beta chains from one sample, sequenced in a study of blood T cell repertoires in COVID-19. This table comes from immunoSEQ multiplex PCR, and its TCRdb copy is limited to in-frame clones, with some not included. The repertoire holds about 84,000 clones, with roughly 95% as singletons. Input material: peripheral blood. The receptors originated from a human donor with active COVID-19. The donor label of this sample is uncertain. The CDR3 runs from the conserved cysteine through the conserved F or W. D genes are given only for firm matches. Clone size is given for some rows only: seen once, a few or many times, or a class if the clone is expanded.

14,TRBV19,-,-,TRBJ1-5,CATSNGGTNQPQHF,TGTGCCACCTCGAACGGGGGGACCAATCAGCCCCAGCATTTT
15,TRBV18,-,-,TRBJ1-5,CASSPSGTFNQPQHF,TGTGCCAGCTCACCATCAGGGACATTTAATCAGCCCCAGCATTTT
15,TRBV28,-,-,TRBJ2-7,CASSSRGDKLYEQYF,TGTGCCAGCAGTTCCCGGGGGGACAAGCTCTACGAGCAGTACTTC
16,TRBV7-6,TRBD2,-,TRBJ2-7,CASSLRLAGETYEQYF,TGTGCCAGCAGCTTAAGACTAGCGGGGGAGACCTACGAGCAGTACTTC
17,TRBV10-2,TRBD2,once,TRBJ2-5,CASSDRPSGGFQETQYF,TGCGCCAGCAGTGATAGGCCCAGCGGGGGGTTCCAAGAGACCCAGTACTTC
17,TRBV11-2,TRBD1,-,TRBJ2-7,CASSPIPGQGVLREQYF,TGTGCCAGCAGCCCAATTCCGGGACAGGGGGTTCTTAGAGAGCAGTACTTC
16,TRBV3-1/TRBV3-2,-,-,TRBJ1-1,CASSARGGFMNTEAFF,TGTGCCAGCAGCGCGAGGGGGGGCTTCATGAACACTGAAGCTTTCTTT
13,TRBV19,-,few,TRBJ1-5,CASSRGPNQPQHF,TGTGCCAGTAGTAGGGGCCCCAATCAGCCCCAGCATTTT
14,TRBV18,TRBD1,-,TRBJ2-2,CASSQGANTGELFF,TGTGCCAGCTCGCAGGGGGCGAACACCGGGGAGCTGTTTTTT
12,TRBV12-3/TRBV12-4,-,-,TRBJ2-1,CASSLLLGEQFF,TGTGCCAGCAGTTTACTCCTCGGGGAGCAGTTCTTC
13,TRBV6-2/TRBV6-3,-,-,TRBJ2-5,CASNPTGLETQYF,TGTGCCAGCAACCCCACAGGTCTAGAGACCCAGTACTTC
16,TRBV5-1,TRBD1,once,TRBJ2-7,CASSSGEDRGAYEQYF,TGCGCCAGCAGCTCCGGAGAGGACAGGGGGGCCTACGAGCAGTACTTC
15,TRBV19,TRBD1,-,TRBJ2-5,CASSDGQGDQETQYF,TGTGCCAGTAGTGACGGACAGGGGGACCAAGAGACCCAGTACTTC
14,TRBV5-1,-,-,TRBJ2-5,CASRLLATQETQYF,TGCGCCAGCAGGCTTTTAGCGACCCAAGAGACCCAGTACTTC
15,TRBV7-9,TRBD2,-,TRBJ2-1,CASSLGGLAGYGQFF,TGTGCCAGCAGCTTAGGGGGACTAGCGGGATACGGGCAGTTCTTC
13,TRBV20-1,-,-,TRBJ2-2,CSASLRAAGELFF,TGCAGTGCTAGTTTGAGGGCCGCCGGGGAGCTGTTTTTT
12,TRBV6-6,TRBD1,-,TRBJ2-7,CASGQGAGEQYF,TGTGCCAGCGGACAGGGGGCCGGGGAGCAGTACTTC
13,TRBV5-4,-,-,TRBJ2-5,CASSSQAQETQYF,TGTGCCAGCAGTTCCCAGGCTCAAGAGACCCAGTACTTC
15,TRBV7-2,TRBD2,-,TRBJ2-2,CASSLEIAGDGELFF,TGTGCCAGCAGCTTAGAGATAGCGGGAGACGGGGAGCTGTTTTTT
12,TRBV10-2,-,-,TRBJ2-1,CASSDYPGEQFF,TGCGCCAGCAGTGACTACCCAGGGGAGCAGTTCTTC
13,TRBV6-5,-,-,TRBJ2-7,CASSRDRLDEQYF,TGTGCCAGCAGTCGTGACAGGCTCGACGAGCAGTACTTC
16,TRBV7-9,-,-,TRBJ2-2,CASSKRAGRGTGELFF,TGTGCCAGCAGCAAAAGGGCGGGGCGCGGCACCGGGGAGCTGTTTTTT
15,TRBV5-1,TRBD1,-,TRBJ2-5,CASSPRQGAAATQYF,TGCGCCAGCAGCCCACGACAGGGGGCCGCGGCTACCCAGTACTTC
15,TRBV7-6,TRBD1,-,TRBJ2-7,CASSPGQDSLFEQYF,TGTGCCAGCAGCCCGGGACAGGATTCGTTGTTCGAGCAGTACTTC
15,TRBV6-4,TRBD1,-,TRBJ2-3,CASRRTGGSTDTQYF,TGTGCCAGCAGGAGGACAGGGGGGAGCACAGATACGCAGTATTTT
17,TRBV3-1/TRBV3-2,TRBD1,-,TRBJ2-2,CASSPITTGAGTGELFF,TGTGCCAGCAGCCCTATTACTACAGGGGCAGGTACCGGGGAGCTGTTTTTT
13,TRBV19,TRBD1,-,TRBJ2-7,CASSQRQGYEQYF,TGTGCCAGTAGTCAAAGACAGGGCTACGAGCAGTACTTC
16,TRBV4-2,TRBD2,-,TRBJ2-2,CASSAGRGGGGGELFF,TGTGCCAGCAGCGCAGGGCGGGGGGGCGGAGGCGGGGAGCTGTTTTTT
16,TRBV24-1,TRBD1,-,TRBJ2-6,CATMGQGFSGANVLTF,TGTGCCACCATGGGACAGGGATTTTCTGGGGCCAACGTCCTGACTTTC
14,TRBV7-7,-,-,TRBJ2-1,CASSLGQGSNEQFF,TGTGCTAGCAGCTTAGGTCAGGGGAGCAATGAGCAGTTCTTC
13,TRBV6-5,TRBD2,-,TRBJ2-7,CASRGGGLNEQYF,TGTGCCAGCAGGGGGGGAGGGTTGAACGAGCAGTACTTC
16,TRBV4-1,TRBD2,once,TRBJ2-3,CASSQETSGRTDTQYF,TGCGCCAGCAGCCAAGAGACTAGCGGTCGCACAGATACGCAGTATTTT
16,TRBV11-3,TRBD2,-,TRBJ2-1,CASSSHSGRGYNEQFF,TGTGCCAGCAGCTCCCATTCGGGGCGGGGGTACAATGAGCAGTTCTTC
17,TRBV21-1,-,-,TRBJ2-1,CASAKDSTGVPYNEQFF,TGTGCCAGCGCAAAAGATTCCACAGGGGTCCCCTACAATGAGCAGTTCTTC
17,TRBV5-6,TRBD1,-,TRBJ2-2,CASSLSGTGGLAGELFF,TGTGCCAGCAGCTTGTCCGGGACAGGGGGTCTCGCCGGGGAGCTGTTTTTT
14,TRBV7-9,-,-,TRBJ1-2,CASSNSQGLGGYTF,TGTGCCAGCAGCAACTCACAGGGTTTGGGTGGCTACACCTTC
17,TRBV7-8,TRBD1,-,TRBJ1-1,CASSSRGQKPLNTEAFF,TGTGCCAGCAGCTCTAGGGGACAGAAACCATTGAACACTGAAGCTTTCTTT
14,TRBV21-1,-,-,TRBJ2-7,CASSRGQFSLEQYF,TGTGCCAGCAGCAGAGGACAGTTCTCCCTCGAGCAGTACTTC
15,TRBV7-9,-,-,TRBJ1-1,CASSPRGVGNTEAFF,TGTGCCAGCAGCCCACGGGGGGTCGGGAACACTGAAGCTTTCTTT
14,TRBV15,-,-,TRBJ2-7,CATSRGRRADEQYF,TGTGCCACCAGCAGAGGTCGCAGGGCAGACGAGCAGTACTTC
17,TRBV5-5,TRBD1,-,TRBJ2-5,CASSLAAGGPVQETQYF,TGTGCCAGCAGCTTGGCGGCAGGGGGTCCCGTCCAAGAGACCCAGTACTTC
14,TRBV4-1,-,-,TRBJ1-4,CASSQAGPGEKLFF,TGCGCCAGCAGCCAAGCCGGGCCAGGGGAAAAACTGTTTTTT
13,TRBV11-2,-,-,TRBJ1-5,CASSLDLREPQHF,TGTGCCAGCAGCTTAGATCTCCGTGAGCCCCAGCATTTT
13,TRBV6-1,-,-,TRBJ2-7,CASSESLIYEQYF,TGTGCCAGCAGTGAATCACTAATCTACGAGCAGTACTTC
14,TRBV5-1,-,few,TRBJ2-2,CASRNLANTGELFF,TGCGCCAGCAGGAACTTGGCGAACACCGGGGAGCTGTTTTTT
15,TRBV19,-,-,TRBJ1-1,CASSPPYRGSTEAFF,TGTGCCAGTAGCCCCCCTTATCGCGGCAGCACTGAAGCTTTCTTT